The clone carrying this T cell receptor (beta chain) occurred once. Germline-derived CDR1 and CDR2 are SNHLY and FYNNEI. Losses at the gene ends were 4 bases for V and 3 bases for J; bases not matched to a gene: 5. The CDR3 has 14 amino acids. This sample is drawn from a study of cytomegalovirus exposure and HLA in healthy donors. It was with 60 Vbeta and 13 Jbeta primers that the PCR ran. TCRdb's copy holds only in-frame clones and misses some; the assay was immunoSEQ multiplex PCR. Of about 180,000 clones detected, around 84% appear once; the ten largest clones hold 1%. Material for sequencing was PBMCs. The clonotype comes from a boy aged 2-15 years in good health and CMV-seronegative. This chain connects TRBV2 to TRBJ2-7; TRBD1 matches at 8 bases. CDR3 residues: CASSGQGAFYEQYV. The CDR3 DNA is TGTGCCAGCAGTGGCCAGGGGGCCTTCTACGAGCAGTACGTC.